Listed below are T cell receptor beta chains from one sample, sequenced in a study of blood T cells in healthy people across ages. Via MiXCR, TCRdb re-called the 5' RACE reads, giving one row per CDR3 protein. The sample yields about 800,000 distinct CDR3 sequences, about three fifths seen once. Sequenced sample: blood. Receptors were obtained from a man aged 25 to 40 in good health. CDR3s include the opening cysteine and the closing phenylalanine or tryptophan. The D gene is left open where the match is weak. Clone size is shown for a subset of rows, as once, few, many or a class of expanded clone.

NA	NA	TRBJ1-1	TRBV6-1	CASRTVVNTEAFF	TGTGCCAGCCGGACGGTGGTGAACACTGAAGCTTTCTTT
NA	NA	TRBJ1-2	TRBV20-1	CSARTRGADYGYTF	TGCAGTGCTAGAACTCGGGGGGCAGACTATGGCTACACCTTC
NA	NA	TRBJ2-7	TRBV25-1	CASSEYPPGYEQYF	TGTGCCAGCAGTGAATACCCCCCCGGCTACGAGCAGTACTTC
NA	NA	TRBJ2-5	TRBV24-1	CATGDSTQETQYF	TGTGCCACCGGCGACAGCACTCAAGAGACCCAGTACTTC
NA	NA	TRBJ2-7	TRBV6-2/TRBV6-3	CATSEQTYEQYF	TGTGCCACCTCGGAGCAGACCTACGAGCAGTACTTC
NA	NA	TRBJ2-1	TRBV15	CATSRDSEYNEQFF	TGTGCCACCAGCAGAGATAGCGAGTACAATGAGCAGTTCTTC
NA	NA	TRBJ2-3	TRBV28	CASRAQGLTDTQYF	TGTGCCAGCAGAGCGCAGGGCCTCACAGATACGCAGTATTTT
NA	NA	TRBJ2-5	TRBV20-1	CSARVMDADTYNEQYF	TGCAGTGCTAGAGTTATGGACGCCGATACCTACAATGAGCAGTACTTC
NA	NA	TRBJ1-6	TRBV27	CASSDSRASPLHF	TGTGCCAGCAGCGATTCTAGGGCGTCACCCCTCCACTTT
NA	NA	TRBJ2-7	TRBV20-1	CSALSGTAYEQYF	TGCAGTGCCCTAAGCGGGACAGCCTACGAGCAGTACTTC
NA	NA	TRBJ2-3	TRBV20-1	CSARRAGRTDTQYF	TGCAGTGCTAGAAGGGCGGGACGAACAGATACGCAGTATTTT
NA	NA	TRBJ1-2	TRBV4-2	CASSQDQTGPNGYTF	TGTGCCAGCAGCCAAGATCAGACGGGTCCCAATGGCTACACCTTC
NA	NA	TRBJ1-1	TRBV7-2	CASIPSQGTAEAFF	TGTGCCAGCATCCCATCGCAAGGGACGGCTGAAGCTTTCTTT
NA	TRBD1	TRBJ2-5	TRBV2	CASKDRELQETQYF	TGTGCCAGCAAGGACAGGGAACTCCAAGAGACCCAGTACTTC
NA	TRBD1	TRBJ2-7	TRBV20-1	CSARPQGTPYEQYF	TGCAGTGCTAGACCACAGGGGACCCCCTACGAGCAGTACTTC
NA	TRBD1	TRBJ2-5	TRBV5-6	CASSSTGGIETQYF	TGTGCCAGCAGCTCCACAGGGGGAATTGAGACCCAGTACTTC
NA	NA	TRBJ2-5	TRBV28	CASSSLLRDQGTQYF	TGTGCCAGCAGTTCCCTCTTACGGGACCAAGGGACCCAGTACTTC
NA	TRBD1	TRBJ1-6	TRBV4-2	CASSAVTGTVLSSYNSPLHF	TGTGCCAGCAGCGCAGTCACCGGGACAGTCCTGAGCTCCTATAATTCACCCCTCCACTTT
few	TRBD1	TRBJ2-7	TRBV7-2	CASSLWVGQGYEQYF	TGTGCCAGCAGCTTATGGGTGGGACAGGGCTACGAGCAGTACTTC
NA	NA	TRBJ2-1	TRBV20-1	CSAGGTINEQFF	TGCAGTGCTGGCGGGACGATCAATGAGCAGTTCTTC
once	NA	TRBJ2-7	TRBV29-1	CSASTRSSYEQYF	TGCAGCGCCTCTACCAGGAGCTCCTACGAGCAGTACTTC
NA	NA	TRBJ2-7	TRBV5-8	CASSPRQSLGYEQYF	TGTGCCAGCAGCCCGCGACAGTCCTTGGGGTACGAGCAGTACTTC
NA	NA	TRBJ2-7	TRBV13	CASSRPFGSSYEQYF	TGTGCCAGCAGCCGGCCTTTTGGAAGCTCCTACGAGCAGTACTTC
NA	TRBD2	TRBJ2-7	TRBV20-1	CSASLAGDREQYF	TGCAGTGCCTCACTAGCGGGGGATAGAGAGCAGTACTTC
few	TRBD1	TRBJ1-5	TRBV6-6	CASSYGNTGAYQPQHF	TGTGCCAGCAGTTACGGGAACACAGGGGCCTATCAGCCCCAGCATTTT
NA	NA	TRBJ2-5	TRBV20-1	CSAPAEWGQETQYF	TGCAGTGCTCCCGCGGAGTGGGGCCAAGAGACCCAGTACTTC
NA	NA	TRBJ1-2	TRBV6-2/TRBV6-3	CASSGLDGRDGYTF	TGTGCCAGCAGTGGACTAGACGGAAGGGATGGCTACACCTTC
NA	NA	TRBJ1-2	TRBV28	CASSQYLTEARGYTF	TGTGCCAGCAGCCAGTACCTTACAGAGGCGCGTGGCTACACCTTC
NA	TRBD1	TRBJ2-7	TRBV5-1	CASSSQGAPYEQYF	TGCGCCAGCAGCTCTCAGGGGGCACCGTACGAGCAGTACTTC
NA	TRBD2	TRBJ2-5	TRBV7-9	CASEREGAKYF	TGTGCCAGCGAGAGGGAGGGAGCGAAGTACTTC
few	NA	TRBJ1-6	TRBV7-8	CASSTTQGFLHF	TGTGCCAGCAGCACAACCCAGGGTTTTCTCCACTTT
NA	NA	TRBJ2-7	TRBV7-9	CASSQNPWEQYF	TGTGCCAGCAGCCAAAACCCTTGGGAGCAGTACTTC
few	NA	TRBJ1-2	TRBV7-9	CASSLRGRPYGYTF	TGTGCCAGCAGCTTACGAGGCCGCCCGTATGGCTACACCTTC
few	NA	TRBJ1-5	TRBV4-2	CASSQPQGNDQPQHF	TGTGCCAGCAGCCAGCCCCAGGGTAACGATCAGCCCCAGCATTTT
few	TRBD1	TRBJ1-4	TRBV7-6	CASSLVPGTATNEKLFF	TGTGCCAGCAGCTTAGTCCCCGGGACAGCAACTAATGAAAAACTGTTTTTT
NA	TRBD2	TRBJ2-1	TRBV14	CASSPVPSGLLNEQFF	TGTGCCAGCAGCCCCGTCCCTAGCGGCCTTTTAAATGAGCAGTTCTTC
NA	TRBD1	TRBJ2-1	TRBV29-1	CSVEEVRTGGQFF	TGCAGCGTTGAAGAGGTTAGGACAGGGGGGCAGTTCTTC
NA	NA	TRBJ2-3	TRBV7-9	CTSSAVNTQYF	TGTACCAGCAGCGCCGTAAATACGCAGTATTTT
NA	TRBD2	TRBJ2-7	TRBV20-1	CSALSGREHFEQYF	TGCAGTGCCCTTAGCGGGCGAGAGCATTTCGAGCAGTACTTC
few	TRBD1	TRBJ2-1	TRBV11-2	CASSLDQGGPQFF	TGTGCCAGCAGCCTAGACCAAGGGGGCCCGCAGTTCTTC
NA	NA	TRBJ2-3	TRBV24-1	CATSDHTKGRENTDTQYF	TGTGCCACCAGTGATCACACGAAGGGACGGGAAAACACAGATACGCAGTATTTT
few	TRBD1	TRBJ2-3	TRBV20-1	CSAPAGGIADTQYF	TGCAGTGCCCCAGCAGGGGGTATTGCAGATACGCAGTATTTT
few	TRBD1	TRBJ2-5	TRBV5-1	CASSLTSDRGGQETQYF	TGCGCCAGCAGCTTGACTTCGGACAGGGGTGGCCAAGAGACCCAGTACTTC